These 32 T cell receptor beta chains originate from one sample sequenced in a study of T cell changes during pregnancy in multiple sclerosis. Generated by immunoSEQ multiplex PCR, the TCRdb table keeps only in-frame clones and is missing some. The profile shows about 50,000 clones, roughly nine tenths of them singletons. The sample was CD8+ T cells from peripheral blood mononuclear cells, taken after pregnancy. The receptors derive from a female donor with multiple sclerosis, enrolled in a pregnancy study.

The V gene is TRBV7-2, the J gene TRBJ2-7; the D gene is possibly TRBD2 (6 bases). CDR3 length: 13 amino acids. From germline, CDR1 is SGHTA and CDR2 FQGNSA. V gave up 4 bases and J gave up 7 bases, with 14 bases separating them. The CDR3 spells CASSWNWGLEQYF. CDR3 nucleotides: TGTGCCAGCAGCTGGAACTGGGGACTGGAGCAGTACTTC.

This sequence joins TRBV9 and TRBJ1-1; 7 positions agree with TRBD1. The CDR3 covers 12 residues. Germline V gene lookup returns CDR1 SGDLS and CDR2 YYNGEE. Trimming at V came to 5 bases and at J to 3 bases, leaving 1 base not matched to a gene. In nucleotides, the CDR3 is TGTGCCAGCAGTACAGGGGACACTGAAGCTTTCTTT. This encodes CASSTGDTEAFF.

J is TRBJ2-3 and V is TRBV7-3; 8 bases agree with TRBD1. This CDR3 is built from 16 residues. The ends lost 5 bases at V and 0 bases at J; junction bases unmatched: 7. CDR1 and CDR2 from the germline V gene are SGHTA and FQGTGA. CDR3 nucleotide sequence: TGTGCCAGCAGCCTCGGACAGGGAACTAGCACAGATACGCAGTATTTT. Translation: CASSLGQGTSTDTQYF.

J is TRBJ2-7 and V is TRBV5-4; D is possibly TRBD2 (6 bases). The length of the CDR3 is 13 residues. V was trimmed by 8 bases and J by 3 bases, leaving 15 bases between them. CDR1 and CDR2 from the germline V gene are SGHNT and YYREEE (reference sequence). For the CDR3, the DNA is TGTGCCAGTGCCGGGAGCCCAAACTACGAGCAGTACTTC. Translating it yields CASAGSPNYEQYF.

This rearrangement joins TRBV4-1 to TRBJ2-7; 8 positions agree with TRBD2. The CDR3 has 15 amino acids. V gave up 3 bases and J gave up 4 bases; unmatched junction bases: 8. The germline CDR1 and CDR2 sequences are MGHRA and YSYEKL. The CDR3 loop is CASSQETSVWYEQYF. CDR3 sequence (DNA): TGCGCCAGCAGCCAGGAGACTAGCGTATGGTACGAGCAGTACTTC.

The chain links TRBV27 to TRBJ2-1; 7 nucleotides align to TRBD1. Losses at the gene ends were 8 bases for V and 2 bases for J; bases not matched to a gene: 3. This CDR3 spans 13 amino acids. The germline gives CDR1 MNHEY, CDR2 SMNVEV (reference sequence). Here the CDR3 reads CASSTGTYNEQFF. The CDR3, as DNA: TGTGCCAGCTCGACAGGGACCTACAATGAGCAGTTCTTC.

The genes are TRBV6-5 and TRBJ2-7, with unresolved D. Germline CDR1 is MNHEY and CDR2 is SVGAGI. The CDR3 length is 12 residues. V lost 0 bases and J lost 7, with 7 bases in between. The CDR3 sequence is CASSYSNQEQYF. CDR3 DNA sequence: TGTGCCAGCAGTTACTCGAATCAGGAGCAGTACTTC.

The genes are TRBV7-8 and TRBJ2-7; D is perhaps TRBD2 (6 bases). Germline values: CDR1 SGHVS, CDR2 FQNEAQ. CDR3 length equals 13 residues. V dropped 9 bases and J dropped 2 bases, with 14 bases sitting between them. CDR3 in DNA: TGTGCCAGTGGGGACTCCGCAGCCTACGAGCAGTACTTC. This encodes CASGDSAAYEQYF.

This rearrangement joins TRBV5-8 to TRBJ1-1, with D uncertain. V shed 7 bases and J shed 11 bases, with 18 bases lying between them. Per germline, CDR1 SGHTS and CDR2 YDEGEE. This CDR3 contains 12 residues. The CDR3 sequence is CASHREVPGAFF. The CDR3 coding sequence is TGTGCCAGCCATCGAGAGGTCCCGGGTGCTTTCTTT.

V gene TRBV27 combines with J gene TRBJ2-7, with 7 positions matching TRBD2. V lost 5 bases, J lost 4 bases, and 5 bases stayed unmatched. This CDR3 is 13 amino acids long. From germline, CDR1 is MNHEY and CDR2 SMNVEV (reference sequence). The DNA of the CDR3 is TGTGCCAGCAGTCCTCGGGACTATTACGAGCAGTACTTC. It is translated as CASSPRDYYEQYF.

This chain connects TRBV7-6 to TRBJ2-3; no reliable D call. The CDR3 runs 14 residues. Germline V gives CDR1 SGHVS, CDR2 FNYEAQ. Trimming left V 1 base short and J 4 bases short, with 9 bases between. This CDR3 reads CASSLGGGPDTQYF. DNA of the CDR3: TGTGCCAGCAGCTTAGGTGGTGGGCCAGATACGCAGTATTTT.

V is TRBV25-1 and J is TRBJ1-1; TRBD1 might be the D (6 bases). V was clipped by 7 bases and J by 1 base, with 10 bases between them. The CDR3 has 13 residues. CDR1 is MGHDK and CDR2 is SYGVNS in the germline V gene. CDR3 sequence: CASTLQGNTEAFF. CDR3 DNA sequence: TGTGCCAGCACCTTACAGGGGAACACTGAAGCTTTCTTT.

The rearrangement joins TRBV5-4 to TRBJ2-7; TRBD1 aligns across 9 bases. This CDR3 spans 15 amino acids. J gave up 2 bases and V 4 bases, and 7 bases lay outside the gene matches. Germline CDR1 is SGHNT and CDR2 is YYREEE (reference sequence). For the CDR3, the DNA is TGTGCCAGCAGCCCTGGACAGGGGAAGACCTACGAGCAGTACTTC. Translating gives CASSPGQGKTYEQYF.

The J gene is TRBJ1-6, the V gene TRBV6-5; 7 bases agree with TRBD1. The germline CDR1 and CDR2 sequences are MNHEY and SVGAGI. The trim removed 2 bases at V and 7 bases at J, leaving 2 bases unmatched. The CDR3 length is 14 residues. CDR3 region: CASSYGDSNSPLHF. DNA for the CDR3: TGTGCCAGCAGTTACGGGGACAGCAATTCACCCCTCCACTTT.

The chain couples TRBV5-1 to TRBJ2-7; D possibly corresponds to TRBD1 (5 bases). The V end lost 6 bases, the J end lost 3 bases, and 10 bases lay between the germline ends. This CDR3 region has 12 residues. Looked up from germline, CDR1 is SGHRS and CDR2 is YFSETQ. This CDR3 is CASMGRDYEQYF. In DNA, the CDR3 is TGCGCCAGCATGGGCAGGGACTACGAGCAGTACTTC.

The J gene is TRBJ2-1, the V gene TRBV25-1; 9 bases match TRBD1. V lost 1 base and J lost 3; bases outside the gene matches: 7. Germline CDR1 MGHDK, CDR2 SYGVNS. The CDR3 runs 17 residues. CDR3 nucleotides: TGTGCCAGCAGTGAATCCCCACAGGGGGCGGTCTACAATGAGCAGTTCTTC. Residues: CASSESPQGAVYNEQFF.

The rearrangement uses TRBV5-1 and TRBJ2-1, with D uncertain. Germline V gene lookup returns CDR1 SGHRS and CDR2 YFSETQ. V was cut by 4 bases and J by 4 bases, with 6 bases left in between. The CDR3 consists of 12 residues. CDR3 DNA sequence: TGCGCCAGCAGCCCCAATTACAATGAGCAGTTCTTC. This translates into CASSPNYNEQFF.

The V call is TRBV19, the J call TRBJ2-7, with TRBD1 matching over 8 bases. V lost 6 bases and J lost 2; bases outside the gene matches: 12. The CDR3 runs 16 residues. The germline gives CDR1 LNHDA, CDR2 SQIVND (reference sequence). CDR3 in amino acids: CASSVAYRGRTYEQYF. The CDR3 region has the DNA TGTGCCAGTAGCGTCGCTTACAGGGGGAGGACCTACGAGCAGTACTTC.

This clone showed up just once. V and J are TRBV5-3 and TRBJ1-2; tentatively, D is TRBD1 (6 bases). TRBV5-3 is given ORF status, its function remaining uncertain. This CDR3 spans 13 amino acids. Trimming took off 4 bases at V and 6 bases at J, with 13 bases between the two ends. The CDR3 loop reads CARSPGQNNGYTF. In DNA, the CDR3 is TGTGCCAGAAGCCCCGGACAGAATAATGGCTACACCTTC.

This chain uses TRBV11-3 with TRBJ2-5; no reliable D call. There are 13 residues in the CDR3. Per germline, CDR1 SGHNT and CDR2 YENEEA. V dropped 5 bases and J dropped 0 bases, with 7 bases sitting between them. The CDR3 region is CASSDSNQETQYF. The CDR3 DNA reads as TGTGCCAGCAGCGACTCCAACCAAGAGACCCAGTACTTC.

The chain couples TRBV2 to TRBJ2-1, with D unresolved. The V and J ends lost 2 bases and 1 base respectively, with 12 bases between them. Germline V lookup: CDR1 SNHLY, CDR2 FYNNEI. CDR3 length equals 16 residues. The CDR3 spells CASSEFSYTSYNEQFF. The CDR3, as DNA: TGTGCCAGCAGTGAATTTTCGTATACTTCCTACAATGAGCAGTTCTTC.

This sequence joins TRBV19 and TRBJ1-1, with a possible D match to TRBD1 (6 bases). Deletions cut 4 bases from V and 8 bases from J, with 14 bases between. The germline V gene has CDR1 LNHDA and CDR2 SQIVND (reference sequence). The CDR3 sequence is 13 residues long. The CDR3 DNA follows: TGTGCCAGTAGTAAGGTGTCAGGGGCGGAAGCTTTCTTT. Translated: CASSKVSGAEAFF.

This clone showed up just once. This sequence joins TRBV5-1 and TRBJ1-1; a weak D match, TRBD1 (5 bases). The CDR3 has 13 amino acids. The V gene lost 2 bases and the J gene lost 4 bases, with 9 bases spanning the gap. Germline V gene sequence: CDR1 SGHRS, CDR2 YFSETQ. CDR3 in amino acids: CASSFGASTEAFF. CDR3 nucleotides: TGCGCCAGCAGCTTTGGGGCGTCCACTGAAGCTTTCTTT.

This rearrangement joins TRBV7-9 to TRBJ2-7; maybe TRBD2 (7 bases). The CDR3 has 14 residues. CDR1 and CDR2 (germline): SEHNR, FQNEAQ (reference sequence). V lost 4 bases, J lost 6 bases, and 16 bases lay in between. CDR3 protein: CASSSPSGGAEQYF. DNA of the CDR3: TGTGCCAGCAGCTCCCCGTCGGGGGGCGCCGAGCAGTACTTC.

This chain connects TRBV19 to TRBJ1-4, with D tentatively TRBD1 (5 bases). CDR1 is LNHDA, CDR2 SQIVND, per germline (reference sequence). Deletions cut 3 bases from V and 14 bases from J, with 13 bases between. This CDR3 has 12 residues. The CDR3 is CASSISTDQLFF. The CDR3 nucleotides read TGTGCCAGTAGTATCTCGACAGATCAGCTGTTTTTT. The whole variable domain, filled in from reference TRBV19 and TRBJ1-4, reads DGGITQSPKYLFRKEGQNVTLSCEQNLNHDAMYWYRQDPGQGLRLIYYSQIVNDFQKGDIAEGYSVSREKKESFPLTVTSAQKNPTAFYLCASSISTDQLFFGSGTQLSVL.

The chain uses TRBV6-5 and TRBJ1-6, with a possible D match to TRBD1 (5 bases). The CDR3 spans 15 residues. V shed 6 bases and J shed 10 bases, with 19 bases lying between them. Germline-derived CDR1 and CDR2 are MNHEY and SVGAGI. CDR3 amino acids: CASSHADTGGSPLHF. The CDR3 coding sequence is TGTGCCAGCAGCCACGCGGACACCGGGGGGTCACCCCTCCACTTT.

The chain couples TRBV2 to TRBJ1-2; 8 bases are a match to TRBD1. Germline V gene data show CDR1 as SNHLY and CDR2 as FYNNEI. V was pared by 10 bases and J by 4 bases, with 14 bases of the junction left unmatched. The CDR3 is made up of 15 amino acids. The CDR3 reads CATREVSGGFYGYTF. CDR3 nucleotide sequence: TGTGCCACCCGGGAGGTTTCAGGGGGCTTCTATGGCTACACCTTC.

As DNA, the CDR3 is TGTGCCATTCAGGGGGCGGATCTGTCCGAGCAGTTCTTC. Translation: CAIQGADLSEQFF. The chain employs TRBV2 and TRBJ2-1; 8 nucleotides align to TRBD1. J lost 10 bases, V lost 10 bases, and 12 bases had no gene match. This CDR3 spans 13 amino acids. Germline CDR1 SNHLY, CDR2 FYNNEI.

This clone appeared once. V gene TRBV6-5 combines with J gene TRBJ2-1, with 9 bases matching TRBD1. CDR3 length: 16 residues. After removal of 4 bases from V and 1 base from J, the junction contained 5 bases not matched to a gene. Germline V CDR1 and CDR2: MNHEY, SVGAGI. CDR3 protein: CASSSVTGGSYNEQFF. CDR3 nucleotides: TGTGCCAGCAGTTCGGTGACAGGGGGATCCTACAATGAGCAGTTCTTC.

The V gene is TRBV27, the J gene TRBJ1-1, with D perhaps matching TRBD1 (5 bases). V was trimmed by 6 bases and J by 5 bases, leaving 10 bases between them. CDR1 MNHEY and CDR2 SMNVEV come from the germline V gene (reference sequence). The CDR3 is made up of 12 amino acids. CDR3 nucleotide sequence: TGTGCCAGCAGCCCAGGGCAGACTGAAGCTTTCTTT. Its translation is CASSPGQTEAFF.

This chain links TRBV27 with TRBJ2-5; a weak D match, TRBD1 (6 bases). CDR3 length equals 17 residues. V lost 3 bases to trimming and J lost 5 bases, with 22 bases between them. The germline V gene encodes CDR1 MNHEY and CDR2 SMNVEV (reference sequence). CDR3 residues: CASSFNPLITGMETQYF. The CDR3 nucleotides are TGTGCCAGCAGTTTCAACCCACTTATCACAGGGATGGAGACCCAGTACTTC.

The rearrangement links TRBV7-9 to TRBJ2-2, with unresolved D. CDR1 is SEHNR, CDR2 FQNEAQ, per germline (reference sequence). This CDR3 comprises 12 residues. Trimming pared 8 bases from V and 4 bases from J, leaving 8 bases between. The CDR3 spells CASEPVTGELFF. The CDR3 DNA reads as TGTGCCAGCGAACCAGTCACCGGGGAGCTGTTTTTT.